Listed here are 10 T cell receptor beta chains from one sample, sequenced in a study of T-cell reconstitution after alpha-beta-depleted transplantation in children. TCRbeta library construction was performed incorporating unique molecular identifiers. TCRdb itself ran the PCR reads through MiXCR, one entry per CDR3 protein. Of about 360,000 distinct CDR3 sequences detected, about 14% appear once; the ten largest clones hold around 4%. This specimen consisted of PBMCs, obtained from the stem cell graft. The source is a human donor who donated a stem cell graft to a child with Fanconi anemia.

V is TRBV2 and J is TRBJ1-1; D gene ambiguous. This CDR3 spans 13 amino acids. The V gene lost 7 bases and the J gene lost 3 bases, with 12 bases spanning the gap. In germline, CDR1 is SNHLY, CDR2 FYNNEI. CDR3 in DNA: TGTGCCAGCACTACGGAAGGGTACACTGAAGCTTTCTTT. Amino acid sequence: CASTTEGYTEAFF.

The gene calls are TRBV28 and TRBJ1-5; no reliable D call. V was pared by 4 bases and J by 6 bases, with 13 bases between. Germline V gene lookup returns CDR1 MDHEN and CDR2 SYDVKM. The length of the CDR3 is 14 residues. DNA of the CDR3: TGTGCCAGCAGTTCCCCCCGGCGGGCTCAGCCCCAGCATTTT. It codes for CASSSPRRAQPQHF.

This clonotype came up many times. The rearrangement uses TRBV28 and TRBJ2-7, with TRBD1 matching 8 bases. Trimming took 3 bases from V and 4 from J; bases not matched to a gene: 5. Per germline, CDR1 MDHEN and CDR2 SYDVKM. The CDR3 contains 14 residues. The CDR3: CASSFGDRPYEQYV. CDR3 coding DNA: TGTGCCAGCAGTTTTGGGGACAGGCCTTACGAGCAGTACGTC.

This clonotype was found many times. The J gene is TRBJ2-1, the V gene TRBV12-3 or TRBV12-4; the D gene is possibly TRBD2 (5 bases). V was cut by 7 bases and J by 0 bases, with 13 bases left in between. This CDR3 has 15 amino acids. CDR3 DNA: TGTGCCAGCAAAGCGGACCCCAGCTCCTACAATGAGCAGTTCTTC. Protein: CASKADPSSYNEQFF.

V gene TRBV4-3 combines with J gene TRBJ2-7, with 8 bases lining up with TRBD2. Germline V CDR1 and CDR2: LGHNA, YSLEER. V dropped 1 base and J dropped 0; count of bases not matched to a gene: 2. CDR3 length equals 15 residues. CDR3 sequence reads: CASSQGSGGSYEQYF. The CDR3 DNA is TGCGCCAGCAGCCAAGGGAGCGGGGGCTCCTACGAGCAGTACTTC.

V and J are TRBV5-5 and TRBJ2-5; D is unclear. This CDR3 has 12 amino acids. V lost 4 bases and J lost 5, with 9 bases in between. The V gene's germline CDR1 is SGHKS and CDR2 YYEKEE (reference sequence). CDR3 region: CASSLRWETQYF. DNA for the CDR3: TGTGCCAGCAGCCTTCGTTGGGAGACCCAGTACTTC.

Comments on this clonotype: The CDR3 ends on some other residue instead of the conserved phenylalanine or tryptophan, so this is likely a read error. V is TRBV5-5 and J is TRBJ2-2, with D tentatively TRBD2 (6 bases). The CDR3 is 14 residues long. Deletions cut 4 bases from V and 4 bases from J, with 11 bases between. Germline lookup yields CDR1 SGHKS and CDR2 YYEKEE (reference sequence). CDR3 coding DNA: TGTGCCAGCAGCCGCGGGACCCCCACCGGGGAGCTGTTTTGT. As protein: CASSRGTPTGELFC.

This clonotype has ten or more counts. The gene calls are TRBV11-2 and TRBJ2-7; D is undetermined. Trimming pared 1 base from V and 0 bases from J, leaving 4 bases between. Germline assignment: CDR1 SGHAT and CDR2 FQNNGV. The CDR3 consists of 13 residues. The CDR3 DNA is TGTGCCAGCAGCTTAGGGCGCTCCTACGAGCAGTACGTC. Translating it yields CASSLGRSYEQYV.

V usage is TRBV5-1 and J usage is TRBJ2-1, with TRBD2 identical over 7 bases. Germline V gene sequence: CDR1 SGHRS, CDR2 YFSETQ. V lost 1 base, J lost 8 bases, and 15 bases stayed unmatched. The CDR3 runs 17 residues. CDR3 nucleotides: TGCGCCAGCAGCTTGTTGTTAGCGGGTATGGCGGGGGATGAGCAGTTCTTC. Protein: CASSLLLAGMAGDEQFF.

This chain uses TRBV12-3 or TRBV12-4 with TRBJ2-7; 8 bases line up with TRBD2. V shed 5 bases and J 8 bases; nucleotides not matched to a gene: 8. The CDR3 extends over 13 amino acids. CDR3: CASSPAVAGKQYV. The DNA for the CDR3 is TGTGCCAGCAGTCCTGCGGTAGCGGGGAAGCAGTACGTC.